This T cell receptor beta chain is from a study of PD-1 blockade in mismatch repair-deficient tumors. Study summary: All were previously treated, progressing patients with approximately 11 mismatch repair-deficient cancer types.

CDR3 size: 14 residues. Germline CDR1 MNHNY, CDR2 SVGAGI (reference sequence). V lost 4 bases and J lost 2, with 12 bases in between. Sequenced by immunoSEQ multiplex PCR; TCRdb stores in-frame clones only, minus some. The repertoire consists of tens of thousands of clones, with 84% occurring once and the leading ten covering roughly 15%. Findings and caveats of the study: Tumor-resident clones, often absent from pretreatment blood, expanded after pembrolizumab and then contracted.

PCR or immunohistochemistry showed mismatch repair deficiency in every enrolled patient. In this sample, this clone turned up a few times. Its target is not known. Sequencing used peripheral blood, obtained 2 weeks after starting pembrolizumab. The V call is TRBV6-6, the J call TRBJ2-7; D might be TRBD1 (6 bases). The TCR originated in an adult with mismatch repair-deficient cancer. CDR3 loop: CASSSYRAPYEQYF. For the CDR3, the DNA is TGTGCCAGCAGTTCCTACAGGGCGCCCTACGAGCAGTACTTC.